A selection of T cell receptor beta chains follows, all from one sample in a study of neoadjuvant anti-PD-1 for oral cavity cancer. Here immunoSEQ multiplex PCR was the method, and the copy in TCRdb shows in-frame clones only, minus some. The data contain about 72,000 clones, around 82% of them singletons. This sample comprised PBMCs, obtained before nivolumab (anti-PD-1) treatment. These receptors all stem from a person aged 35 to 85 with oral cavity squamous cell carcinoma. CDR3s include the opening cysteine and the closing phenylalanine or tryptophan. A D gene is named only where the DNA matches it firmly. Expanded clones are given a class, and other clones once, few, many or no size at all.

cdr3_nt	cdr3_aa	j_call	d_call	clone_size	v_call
TGTGCCAGCAGCGTAGAGACAGGGTTGGAACGATACACCTTC	CASSVETGLERYTF	TRBJ1-2	TRBD1	-	TRBV9
TGTGCCAGCGGGTGGGGACTAGAAAACTACGAGCAGTACTTC	CASGWGLENYEQYF	TRBJ2-7	TRBD2	-	TRBV2
TGCGCCAGCAGCTTAGAGGTCCAAGGTACGCAGTATTTT	CASSLEVQGTQYF	TRBJ2-3	-	-	TRBV5-1
TGTGCCAGCAGCCCAGACAGGGAGTACTATGGCTACACCTTC	CASSPDREYYGYTF	TRBJ1-2	TRBD1	-	TRBV7-2
TGTGCCAGCAGTGAATTGGGAGCACCCCAGCATTTT	CASSELGAPQHF	TRBJ1-5	-	-	TRBV2
TGTGCCAGCAGTCCCACTCGTAGTGGCACTGAAGCTTTCTTT	CASSPTRSGTEAFF	TRBJ1-1	-	once	TRBV6-5
TGTGCCTGGAGTGTACACAGGGGAGAGACCCAGTACTTC	CAWSVHRGETQYF	TRBJ2-5	TRBD1	-	TRBV30
TGCGCCAGCAGCCAAAGGCTTCGGGGAACGAACACTGAAGCTTTCTTT	CASSQRLRGTNTEAFF	TRBJ1-1	-	-	TRBV4-1
TGTGCCAGCAGTGACTCGACAGGGGGGCCCAATGAGCAGTTCTTC	CASSDSTGGPNEQFF	TRBJ2-1	TRBD1	few	TRBV6-4
TGCGCCAGCAGCAAAGGACAGGGGGCCTACGAGCAGTACTTC	CASSKGQGAYEQYF	TRBJ2-7	TRBD1	few	TRBV5-1
TGTGCCAGTAGTACACAGGGGGCGGGTCAGCCCCAGCATTTT	CASSTQGAGQPQHF	TRBJ1-5	TRBD1	-	TRBV19
TGTGCCTGGAGCGGGGTGGGGTCGGGGGTACGCAATCAGCCCCAGCATTTT	CAWSGVGSGVRNQPQHF	TRBJ1-5	-	-	TRBV30
TGTGCCAGCACGGAGCGGGGGGGCTACAATGAGCAGTTCTTC	CASTERGGYNEQFF	TRBJ2-1	TRBD2	-	TRBV6-5
TGTGCCAGCACCCTAGTTAGGAGCATGAACACTGAAGCTTTCTTT	CASTLVRSMNTEAFF	TRBJ1-1	-	once	TRBV6-1
TGTGCCAGCAGCTTGTATGGGACAGGGGGCCGGAACACTGAAGCTTTCTTT	CASSLYGTGGRNTEAFF	TRBJ1-1	TRBD1	-	TRBV5-4
TGTGCCAGCAGCGTAGATTTAGTGGCGAGCACCGGGGAGCTGTTTTTT	CASSVDLVASTGELFF	TRBJ2-2	-	-	TRBV9
TGTGCCAGCAGCTTAGAAGGCGAAGGCGGGAACACCGGGGAGCTGTTTTTT	CASSLEGEGGNTGELFF	TRBJ2-2	-	-	TRBV7-2
TGTGCCAGCAGTGATGGGGGGGGTAATTCACCCCTCCACTTT	CASSDGGGNSPLHF	TRBJ1-6	-	-	TRBV6-4
TGTGCCAGCAGCTTATTTACAGGGGAAACTGAAGCTTTCTTT	CASSLFTGETEAFF	TRBJ1-1	TRBD1	-	TRBV7-6
TGCGCCAGCAGCACGGGACAGGAAGGGGCAGATACGCAGTATTTT	CASSTGQEGADTQYF	TRBJ2-3	TRBD1	-	TRBV5-1